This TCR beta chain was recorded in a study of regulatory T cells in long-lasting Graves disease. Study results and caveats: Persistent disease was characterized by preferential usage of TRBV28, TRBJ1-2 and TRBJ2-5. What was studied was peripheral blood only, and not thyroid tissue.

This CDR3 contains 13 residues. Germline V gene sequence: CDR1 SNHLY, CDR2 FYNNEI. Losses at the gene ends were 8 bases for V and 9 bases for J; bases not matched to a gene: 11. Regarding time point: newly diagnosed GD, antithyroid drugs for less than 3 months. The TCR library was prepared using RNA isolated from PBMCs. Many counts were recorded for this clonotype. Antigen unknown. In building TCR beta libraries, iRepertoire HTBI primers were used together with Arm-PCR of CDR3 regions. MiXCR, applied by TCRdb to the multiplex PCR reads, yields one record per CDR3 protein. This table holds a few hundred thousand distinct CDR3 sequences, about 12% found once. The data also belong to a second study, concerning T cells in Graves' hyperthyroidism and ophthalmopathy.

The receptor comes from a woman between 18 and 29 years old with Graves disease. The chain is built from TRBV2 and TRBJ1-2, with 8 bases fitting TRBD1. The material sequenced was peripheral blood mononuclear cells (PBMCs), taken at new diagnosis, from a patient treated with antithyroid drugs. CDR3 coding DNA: TGTGCCAGCGAGGGGACAGGTTCCCGGAGCTACACCTTC. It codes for CASEGTGSRSYTF.